The present entry profiles one TCR beta chain with its context. Sequenced by immunoSEQ multiplex PCR; TCRdb stores in-frame clones only, minus some. In the table there are 150,000 to 200,000 clones, 70% to 90% of which are singletons. This sample was taken from a study of T cell responses to AZD1222 COVID-19 vaccine. Germline CDR1 is SGHTA and CDR2 is FQGNSA. Trimming pared 1 base from V and 4 bases from J, leaving 10 bases between. CDR3 size: 14 residues. The receptor's source is an adult who received the MenACWY meningococcal vaccine as a control. This specimen consisted of peripheral blood, obtained 28 days after the second dose of the MenACWY control vaccine. The chain employs TRBV7-2 and TRBJ1-1, with a possible D match to TRBD1 (6 bases). The CDR3 coding sequence is TGTGCCAGCAGCTTAGTAGGGGGGTTCACTGAAGCTTTCTTT. Residues: CASSLVGGFTEAFF. The full variable domain, its missing parts supplied by reference TRBV7-2 and TRBJ1-1, is GAGVSQSPSNKVTEKGKDVELRCDPISGHTALYWYRQSLGQGLEFLIYFQGNSAPDKSGLPSDRFSAERTGGSVSTLTIQRTQQEDSAVYLCASSLVGGFTEAFFGQGTRLTVV.